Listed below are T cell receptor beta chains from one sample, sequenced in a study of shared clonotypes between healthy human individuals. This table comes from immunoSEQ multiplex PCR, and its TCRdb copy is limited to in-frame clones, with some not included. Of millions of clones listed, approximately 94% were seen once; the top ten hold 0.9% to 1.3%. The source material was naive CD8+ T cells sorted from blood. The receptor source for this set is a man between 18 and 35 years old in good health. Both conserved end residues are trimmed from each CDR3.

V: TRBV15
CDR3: ATSGFFEGGTDTQY

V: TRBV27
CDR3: ASSYEPRETQY

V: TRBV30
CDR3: AGGLSLGELF

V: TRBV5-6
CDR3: ASSSNTIQY

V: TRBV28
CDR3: ASSSVGGNQPQH

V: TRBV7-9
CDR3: ASSLGTASTDTQY

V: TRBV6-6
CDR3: ASRGQGASYEQY

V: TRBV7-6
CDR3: ASSGQGYPHSNQPQH

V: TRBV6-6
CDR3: ASSSDRGGYEQY

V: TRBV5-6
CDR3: ASSLWGMDLGYT

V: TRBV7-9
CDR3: ASSLVGSPSDEQF

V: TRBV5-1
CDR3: ASSFYGIEQF

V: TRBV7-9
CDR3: ASSLWASGIYEQY

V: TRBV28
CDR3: ASSLGQATYEQY

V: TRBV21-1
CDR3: ASSMGHPGDTEAF

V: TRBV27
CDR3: ASSFRADYEAF

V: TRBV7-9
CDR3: ASSSGGTEDPYEQY

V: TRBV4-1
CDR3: ASSQEQGSTEAF

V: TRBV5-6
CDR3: ASSRLAGENEQF

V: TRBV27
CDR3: ASSLGTANTEAF

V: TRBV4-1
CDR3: ASSQGGASGSPLH

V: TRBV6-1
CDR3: ASSEQGAGGYT

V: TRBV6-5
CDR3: ASSSQSEPTDTQY

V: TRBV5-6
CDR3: ASSLGGVNEQF

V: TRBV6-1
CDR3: ASTHRNSYEQY

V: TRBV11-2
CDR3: ASSFSTSNEQY

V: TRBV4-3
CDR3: ASSHQDRPGVIDTQY

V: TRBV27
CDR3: ASKEAGHTGELF

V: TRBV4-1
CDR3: ASSQDMQAYTDTQY

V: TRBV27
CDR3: ASRSAGALFYEQY

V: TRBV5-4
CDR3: ASSWGTYEQY

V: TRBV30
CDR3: AWIGANSPLH

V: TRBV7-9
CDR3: ASRRGSYEQY

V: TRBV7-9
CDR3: ASSPSGSRELF

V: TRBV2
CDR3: ASRVSGWDTGELF

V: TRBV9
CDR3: ASSPPQGSYNEQF

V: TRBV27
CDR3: ASSFNEGDQPQH

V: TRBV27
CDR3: ASSTSLSPYEQY

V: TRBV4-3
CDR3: ASSQDRSDREKLF

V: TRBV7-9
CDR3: ASSPRDRERETQY

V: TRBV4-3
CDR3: ASSQAENNYYEQY

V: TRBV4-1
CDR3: ASSQDTRGQPQH

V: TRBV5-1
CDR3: ASSLDPGPTEAF

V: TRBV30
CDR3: AWRDRSYYEQY

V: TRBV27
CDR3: ASSLSGRGDTEAF

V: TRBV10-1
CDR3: ASSDQSPTTDTQY

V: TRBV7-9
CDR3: ASSLAPGANDPYEQY

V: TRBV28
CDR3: ASSLPTELPEAF

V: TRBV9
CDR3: ASSPTSGGSYEQY

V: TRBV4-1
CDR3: ASSSGTSGYEQY

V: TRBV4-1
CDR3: ASGQETQY

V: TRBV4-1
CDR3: ASSPDSYNEQF

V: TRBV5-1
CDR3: ASSFGLLSYEQY

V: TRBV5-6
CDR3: ASLLGGEGAYNEQF

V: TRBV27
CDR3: ASRERGNGYGYT